This T cell receptor (beta chain) was sequenced for a study of technical replicates of blood from several donors. The germline gives CDR1 ENHRY, CDR2 SYGVKD. V lost 3 bases to trimming and J lost 11 bases, with 13 bases between them. The CDR3 extends over 12 amino acids. Sequencing was performed with immunoSEQ multiplex PCR; in TCRdb, only in-frame clones are kept and a portion is missing. Among over 75,000 clones, nearly 97% were seen once, and the ten largest hold about 0.24%. This receptor was taken from a human donor in good health. This chain links TRBV10-3 with TRBJ1-1; tentatively, D is TRBD1 (5 bases). The sample taken for sequencing was T cells isolated from PBMCs. Here the CDR3 DNA reads TGTGCCATCAGTGATGGGACTCCCGAGGCTTTCTTT. Protein: CAISDGTPEAFF.